A single sample is the source of the 2 T cell receptor beta chains below, sequenced in a study of response to subunit inactivated influenza vaccine. One entry per CDR3 protein results from TCRdb running MiXCR on the RT-PCR reads. The repertoire has approximately 290,000 distinct CDR3 sequences, about 20% of them found once; the top ten carry around 10%. The sample was PBMCs from blood, taken around 22 months after vaccination. These receptors all stem from a man between 50 and 69 years old who received an inactivated influenza vaccine.

This clonotype was seen many times. V and J are TRBV19 and TRBJ1-5, with TRBD1 identical over 8 bases. Germline V gene data show CDR1 as LNHDA and CDR2 as SQIVND (reference sequence). V was pared by 6 bases and J by 8 bases, with 15 bases of the junction left unmatched. The CDR3 is made up of 16 amino acids. CDR3 coding DNA: TGTGCCAGTAGCTCAAGTCCGACAGGGGTGGGGGAGCCCCAGCATTTT. It encodes CASSSSPTGVGEPQHF.

In its sample, this clonotype was seen a few times. The CDR3, as DNA: TGTGCCAGCAGTGAAACAGGGGGCGGGAACTATGGCTACACCTTC. It translates to CASSETGGGNYGYTF. The gene calls are TRBV12-3 or TRBV12-4 and TRBJ1-2, with 9 bases identical to TRBD1. This CDR3 contains 15 residues. V lost 5 bases, J lost 2 bases, and 6 bases stayed unmatched.